This T cell receptor (beta chain) was documented in a study of blood T cell repertoires in COVID-19. Source study methods: Estimation of nucleated cell counts relied on the amplification of reference gene primers. Sequencing used immunoSEQ multiplex PCR; TCRdb keeps in-frame clones, though not all of them. That table supplies the V and J calls and clone size; D and trimming were determined from the DNA. Among about 51,000 clones listed, 75% to 90% were seen once. This CDR3 region has 15 residues. With 6 bases removed from V and 8 bases from J, the gap between germline ends came to 22 bases. Germline-derived CDR1 and CDR2 are SGHKS and YYEKEE (reference sequence).

This rearrangement joins TRBV5-5 to TRBJ2-3; a weak D match, TRBD2 (7 bases). The sequenced material came from peripheral blood. The TCR sequence derives from a man between 60 and 75 years old with acute or convalescent COVID-19. The CDR3 nucleotides read TGTGCCAGCACCCCGGGGGGCCTGGGGTCTGGTACGCAGTATTTT. As protein: CASTPGGLGSGTQYF. The full variable domain, with the rest looked up from reference TRBV5-5 and TRBJ2-3, is DAGVTQSPTHLIKTRGQQVTLRCSPISGHKSVSWYQQVLGQGPQFIFQYYEKEERGRGNFPDRFSARQFPNYSSELNVNALLLGDSALYLCASTPGGLGSGTQYFGPGTRLTVL.